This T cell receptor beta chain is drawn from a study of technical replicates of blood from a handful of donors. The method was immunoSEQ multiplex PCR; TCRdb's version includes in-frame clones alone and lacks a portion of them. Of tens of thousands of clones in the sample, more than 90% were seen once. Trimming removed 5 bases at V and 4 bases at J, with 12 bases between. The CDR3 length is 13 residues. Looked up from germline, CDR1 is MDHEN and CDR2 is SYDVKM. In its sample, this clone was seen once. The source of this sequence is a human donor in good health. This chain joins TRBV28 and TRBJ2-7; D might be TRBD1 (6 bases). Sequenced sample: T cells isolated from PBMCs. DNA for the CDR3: TGTGCCAGCAGTCCTACAGGGCTTTACGAGCAGTACTTC. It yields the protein CASSPTGLYEQYF.